The T cell receptor (beta chain) under discussion was sequenced for a study of OX40 agonist ivuxolimab in advanced cancers. General study points: CD8+ T cells were the subset that, on average, had more expanded clones than CD4+.

Generated by immunoSEQ multiplex PCR, the TCRdb table keeps only in-frame clones and is missing some. The sample gives tens of thousands of clones, around 80% of which show up once; approximately 2.6% is in the top ten. This CDR3 spans 16 amino acids. V gave up 2 bases and J gave up 5 bases; unmatched junction bases: 8. Per germline, CDR1 KGHSH and CDR2 LQKENI. Remarks on this clone: What it binds is not known.

The source material was CD4+ or CD8+ T cells sorted from blood, sampled in a trial of the OX40 agonist ivuxolimab. This chain connects TRBV18 to TRBJ2-2, with TRBD2 matching over 7 bases. This clonotype was sampled from an adult with an advanced solid tumor such as melanoma, head and neck, liver or kidney cancer. This chain's CDR3 is CASSPITSVLTGELFF. Here the CDR3 DNA reads TGTGCCAGCTCACCAATAACTAGCGTCCTAACCGGGGAGCTGTTTTTT.